This TCR beta chain was captured in a study of human T cells and chemical hapten exposure (dated by TCRdb to the early 2020s). Study-level background: For sensitization, 2% DPC in acetone was applied to a 2 cm by 2 cm area of upper inner arm skin. Throughout the study period of around 24 weeks, patients also received therapeutic DPC doses to the scalp every week. Patch testing on the upper back used Finn chambers containing 0.01% DPC, with scoring done after 6 days according to International Contact Dermatitis Research Group standards. Most of the patients in the cohort were female, and the cohort covered alopecia areata with under or over 50% scalp involvement, alopecia totalis and alopecia universalis. Libraries were pooled for sequencing, and variation in per-sample TCR yields was attributed mainly to small differences in library volumes within the pool. Peripheral blood TCR repertoire changes were tracked in vivo in alopecia patients during primary and secondary sensitization to the hapten diphenylcyclopropenone (DPC). Blood samples were taken from patients before sensitization (week 0) and at 2, 6 and about 24 weeks after DPC sensitization. Blood for TCR sequencing was provided by twenty-nine alopecia patients at one to four time points (pre-sensitization, 2, 6 and 24 weeks). What the work shows at the level of the full study, not this receptor alone: Patch test score was positively correlated with the number of PT1 expanded TCRs, with significance at thresholds 8, 16 and 32 but not at 4. Because all patients had alopecia, a presumed autoimmune disease, the immune response of the patients might differ from that of healthy individuals. Expanded TCRs formed significantly more large CDR3 similarity clusters than pre-sensitization or healthy control sets, consistent with antigen-driven responses. DPC sensitization did not change how many TCRs were above 1 in 1000 frequency, and no evidence was found of alterations in global repertoire structure. Repeated subsampling changed both the strength of the expansion versus patch-test correlation and the threshold at which the correlation became significant.

This sample's time point label indicates: patch test 2, 6 weeks after DPC sensitization. The treatment or condition label, as the study defines it: therapeutic diphenylcyclopropenone sensitization with weekly scalp DPC. At each patch-test visit, blood was drawn before the patch test was applied. To be eligible, patients had to be aged 18 to 70, diagnosed with alopecia and judged suitable for DPC therapy, while pregnant patients were excluded. Unfractionated whole blood was collected in Tempus Blood RNA tubes, and total RNA was extracted from that blood. Libraries were made using RACE. The sequencer listed for this sample is NextSeq 500. During library preparation, unique molecular identifiers were attached to individual cDNA molecules so that TCRs could be counted in a quantitative, reproducible way. From each blood RNA sample, both TCR alpha and TCR beta chains were sequenced. The paper's data handling went like this. The median number of TCRs per sample was 85,000 to 100,000, ranging from roughly 20,000 to 700,000. V, J and CDR3 annotation of the TCR reads was performed with the Decombinator software suite. For PS versus PT1 abundance plots, all samples were subsampled to the same number of TCRs (28,000). TCRs were defined as expanded if absent before sensitization and observed at least eight times at the 2-week time point. Through fastp at Q25 and MiXCR, TCRdb rebuilt clones from the public reads, retaining in-frame beta chains. One record per CDR3 amino acid sequence lists the most common genes and DNA. The V and J calls come from TCRdb's annotation, not from the publication. The sample yields about 350,000 distinct CDR3 sequences; just under 6.5% were counted once. Over 5.5% of the sample comes from the top ten.

This clonotype was seen at least ten times. This clone's antigen is unknown. Base qualities are not provided; no much larger clone lies one nucleotide away. Reading from cysteine to phenylalanine, the CDR3 counts 17 amino acids. The DNA shown is the 51-base CDR3, in frame from base 1. In the germline V gene, CDR1 corresponds to LGHNA and CDR2 to YNFKEQ. V and J are truncated by 0 bases and 0 bases respectively, leaving an intervening sequence of 14 bases. This receptor was taken from a woman aged 18 to 35 with alopecia areata. Some clones in this sample may be carry-over from other donors' samples. Sequenced material: whole blood, taken in connection with sensitization to the hapten diphenylcyclopropenone (DPC). The sequence joins TRBV4-2 to TRBJ1-1; the D gene is perhaps TRBD1, from 5 matching bases. The nucleotide sequence is TGTGCCAGCAGCCAAGATTTAGGGACCCTCTTGAACACTGAAGCTTTCTTT. This is translated as CASSQDLGTLLNTEAFF.